The next 25 T cell receptor beta chains were all read from a single sample in a study of CD8+ T cells in alopecia areata. Extraction of RNA preceded its reverse transcription into cDNA, which served as the sequencing template. Clones were sequenced by immunoSEQ multiplex PCR, and TCRdb holds only the in-frame ones, with some missing. The sample records 100,000 to 150,000 clones, about 46% being singletons. Sequencing was done on a sample of NKG2D-low CD8+ T cells sorted from blood. The receptor set was obtained from a human donor with alopecia areata.

The V gene is TRBV6-6, the J gene TRBJ1-6, with 9 positions matching TRBD1. The CDR3 has 15 residues. J gave up 9 bases and V 6 bases, and 9 bases lay outside the gene matches. The germline V gene has CDR1 MNHNY and CDR2 SVGAGI (reference sequence). The CDR3 is CASSPRTGEGSPLHF. CDR3 coding DNA: TGTGCCAGCAGCCCCCGGACAGGGGAGGGTTCACCCCTCCACTTT.

This clone was found a few times. Other DNA sequences in the same sample also yield this CDR3. V usage is TRBV29-1 and J usage is TRBJ2-1; no clear D gene. Trimming took off 4 bases at V and 7 bases at J, with 5 bases between the two ends. The CDR3 totals 10 residues. CDR1 is SQVTM, CDR2 ANQGSEA, per germline. The CDR3 loop reads CSVVRNEQFF. CDR3 bases: TGCAGCGTTGTCAGGAATGAGCAGTTCTTC.

This clone was seen a handful of times. The gene calls are TRBV10-3 and TRBJ2-5; D may correspond to TRBD1 or TRBD2 (5 bases each). The V gene's germline CDR1 is ENHRY and CDR2 SYGVKD. Deletions cut 4 bases from V and 1 base from J, with 16 bases between. The CDR3 totals 16 residues. CDR3 nucleotides: TGTGCCATCAGTGGCTCCCGGCAGGGAGTCCAAGAGACCCAGTACTTC. This encodes CAISGSRQGVQETQYF.

The chain has TRBV30 and TRBJ2-5, with D perhaps TRBD2 (6 bases). Trimming removed 2 bases at V and 5 bases at J, with 12 bases between. The CDR3 length is 13 residues. Germline loops: CDR1 GTSNPN, CDR2 SVGIG (reference sequence). CDR3 bases: TGTGCCTGGAGTCGGCTAGCGCTGGAGACCCAGTACTTC. This translates into CAWSRLALETQYF.

The chain recombines TRBV30 with TRBJ2-1; D uncertain. V gave up 1 base and J gave up 9 bases, with 10 bases separating them. The CDR3 loop spans 12 amino acids. CDR1 is GTSNPN, CDR2 SVGIG, per germline (reference sequence). CDR3 sequence reads: CAWSALSSEQFF. The CDR3 DNA sequence: TGTGCCTGGAGTGCCCTATCTAGTGAGCAGTTCTTC.

This sequence joins TRBV4-3 and TRBJ2-3, with 8 bases matching TRBD2. The germline V gene has CDR1 LGHNA and CDR2 YSLEER. The ends lost 3 bases at V and 2 bases at J; junction bases unmatched: 7. The CDR3 loop spans 16 amino acids. CDR3 sequence: CASSHTREAVTDTQYF. CDR3 in DNA: TGCGCCAGCAGCCATACGCGGGAGGCGGTCACAGATACGCAGTATTTT.

V is TRBV29-1 and J is TRBJ1-1, with D possibly TRBD1 on 6 matching bases. Germline lookup yields CDR1 SQVTM and CDR2 ANQGSEA. V lost 1 base, J lost 7 bases, and 16 bases lay in between. CDR3 length: 14 residues. CDR3 loop: CSVEVARGVDEAFF. The CDR3, as DNA: TGCAGCGTTGAAGTGGCCAGGGGAGTGGATGAAGCTTTCTTT.

The rearrangement uses TRBV13 and TRBJ2-5; D remains unclear. There are 14 residues in the CDR3. Germline V gene lookup returns CDR1 PRHDT and CDR2 FYEKMQ (reference sequence). V gave up 5 bases and J gave up 5 bases, with 15 bases separating them. CDR3 sequence (DNA): TGTGCCAGCAGCCCCTCCTTGGGGTTGGAGACCCAGTACTTC. This encodes CASSPSLGLETQYF.

The genes are TRBV4-1 and TRBJ1-5, with D hard to call. V was clipped by 4 bases and J by 2 bases, with 12 bases between them. Germline values: CDR1 MGHRA, CDR2 YSYEKL. The CDR3 is 15 amino acids. The CDR3 protein is CASSRRLEGNQPQHF. The CDR3 DNA is TGCGCCAGCAGCCGGCGCCTGGAAGGCAATCAGCCCCAGCATTTT.

This clone appeared a few times. This chain joins TRBV29-1 and TRBJ2-2; D is unclear. The CDR3 is 13 amino acids. Looked up from germline, CDR1 is SQVTM and CDR2 is ANQGSEA. V dropped 3 bases and J dropped 1 base, with 6 bases sitting between them. In DNA, the CDR3 is TGCAGCGTTGACGACGGGAACACCGGGGAGCTGTTTTTT. Its translation: CSVDDGNTGELFF.

About this clone: Other DNA sequences in this sample translate to the same CDR3. This chain links TRBV11-2 with TRBJ2-7; unclear D gene. Trimming pared 3 bases from V and 2 bases from J, leaving 2 bases between. The CDR3 sequence is 11 residues long. Germline V gene data show CDR1 as SGHAT and CDR2 as FQNNGV. This CDR3 is CASSLTYEQYF. The CDR3, as DNA: TGTGCCAGCAGCTTGACCTACGAGCAGTACTTC.

The chain uses TRBV7-9 and TRBJ2-3, with a tentative D call TRBD2 (6 bases). Per germline, CDR1 SEHNR and CDR2 FQNEAQ (reference sequence). Between the trimmed V and J ends, which lost 4 bases and 2 bases, there was a span of 19 bases. This CDR3 spans 17 amino acids. CDR3 sequence: CASSSLGGGRHTDTQYF. The CDR3 DNA reads TGTGCCAGCAGCTCACTAGGTGGGGGGAGACACACAGATACGCAGTATTTT.

Worth noting for this clone: This specimen includes other DNA sequences encoding the same CDR3. V gene TRBV30 combines with J gene TRBJ2-1; D call uncertain. Deletions cut 0 bases from V and 8 bases from J, with 11 bases between. CDR3 length equals 13 residues. Germline CDR1 and CDR2: GTSNPN and SVGIG (reference sequence). The CDR3 nucleotides read TGTGCCTGGAGTGTACTCGGTGGCGATGAGCAGTTCTTC. Protein sequence: CAWSVLGGDEQFF.

The chain couples TRBV4-2 to TRBJ2-3, with 8 bases fitting TRBD1. Germline V gene data show CDR1 as LGHNA and CDR2 as YNFKEQ. The ends lost 2 bases at V and 4 bases at J; junction bases unmatched: 5. The CDR3 has 15 residues. In DNA form, the CDR3 reads TGTGCCAGCAGCCAATCGACAGGGGAGGCAGATACGCAGTATTTT. Protein sequence: CASSQSTGEADTQYF.

This clone turned up a few times. The CDR3 sequence: CSAERTSGYNEQFF. In DNA, the CDR3 is TGCAGCGCCGAGCGGACTAGCGGATACAATGAGCAGTTCTTC. The gene calls are TRBV29-1 and TRBJ2-1; 10 bases are shared with TRBD2. This CDR3 contains 14 residues. From germline, CDR1 is SQVTM and CDR2 ANQGSEA. V dropped 7 bases and J dropped 4; count of bases not matched to a gene: 7.

This clone was seen a few times. V and J are TRBV30 and TRBJ2-1, with D tentatively TRBD2 (6 bases). Germline V gene lookup returns CDR1 GTSNPN and CDR2 SVGIG (reference sequence). The CDR3 sequence is 12 residues long. V lost 2 bases to trimming and J lost 9 bases, with 11 bases between them. Here the CDR3 DNA reads TGTGCCTGGAGTATCGGGGGTGGTGAGCAGTTCTTC. Amino acids: CAWSIGGGEQFF.

This chain links TRBV7-6 with TRBJ2-1; D not resolved. CDR1 and CDR2 from the germline V gene are SGHVS and FNYEAQ. The germline V and J ends were trimmed by 1 base and 8 bases, with 6 bases remaining between them. The length of the CDR3 is 12 residues. CDR3 in DNA: TGTGCCAGCAGCTTAGAGGGCGATGAGCAGTTCTTC. Encoded protein: CASSLEGDEQFF.

V usage is TRBV5-4 and J usage is TRBJ2-3; D not resolved. Germline V gene data show CDR1 as SGHNT and CDR2 as YYREEE (reference sequence). The CDR3 has 14 amino acids. V lost 4 bases and J 0 bases, leaving 9 bases between the germline ends. DNA for the CDR3: TGTGCCAGCAGCCCTCGGCTCAGCACAGATACGCAGTATTTT. Amino acids: CASSPRLSTDTQYF.

The chain couples TRBV29-1 to TRBJ2-2, with D perhaps TRBD2 (5 bases). The CDR3 is made up of 13 amino acids. Germline CDR1 and CDR2: SQVTM and ANQGSEA. Between the trimmed V and J ends, which lost 7 bases and 5 bases, there was a span of 14 bases. CDR3 residues: CSGEDGDTGELFF. The DNA for the CDR3 is TGCAGCGGGGAAGACGGGGATACCGGGGAGCTGTTTTTT.

The chain recombines TRBV30 with TRBJ2-5; possibly TRBD2 for D (5 bases). Germline assignment: CDR1 GTSNPN and CDR2 SVGIG (reference sequence). The CDR3 totals 14 residues. V lost 4 bases to trimming and J lost 7 bases, with 19 bases between them. CDR3 DNA: TGTGCCTGGACCCCCATGGGTAGCGAGGTGACCCAGTACTTC. It translates to CAWTPMGSEVTQYF.

V and J are TRBV29-1 and TRBJ2-7; D may be TRBD2 (6 bases). The CDR3 totals 11 residues. Deletions cut 3 bases from V and 5 bases from J, with 8 bases between. The V gene's germline CDR1 is SQVTM and CDR2 ANQGSEA. The DNA of the CDR3 is TGCAGCGTTGAGGAGGGTAACGAGCAGTACTTC. Residues: CSVEEGNEQYF.

V usage is TRBV7-9 and J usage is TRBJ2-1; 8 positions agree with TRBD2. Unmatched junction bases numbered 7, after V lost 5 bases and J lost 7 bases. Germline loops: CDR1 SEHNR, CDR2 FQNEAQ (reference sequence). CDR3 length: 14 amino acids. CDR3 residues: CASSVPGLGNEQFF. The CDR3 region has the DNA TGTGCCAGCAGCGTCCCGGGACTAGGGAATGAGCAGTTCTTC. The entire variable domain, with the rest obtained from reference TRBV7-9 and TRBJ2-1, is as follows: DTGVSQNPRHKITKRGQNVTFRCDPISEHNRLYWYRQTLGQGPEFLTYFQNEAQLEKSRLLSDRFSAERPKGSFSTLEIQRTEQGDSAMYLCASSVPGLGNEQFFGPGTRLTVL.

The V gene is TRBV4-1, the J gene TRBJ2-2; a possible D gene is TRBD1 (6 bases). Between the trimmed V and J ends, which lost 4 bases and 3 bases, there was a span of 9 bases. Germline assignment: CDR1 MGHRA and CDR2 YSYEKL. The CDR3 has 14 residues. The DNA of the CDR3 is TGCGCCAGCAGCCCTGGGGGCTACACCGGGGAGCTGTTTTTT. Translated: CASSPGGYTGELFF.

In its sample, this clone was seen a few times. The chain uses TRBV7-8 and TRBJ1-1; 9 nucleotides match TRBD1. Germline-derived CDR1 and CDR2 are SGHVS and FQNEAQ. The CDR3 has 15 residues. The V segment lost 4 bases and the J segment 4 bases; nucleotides outside the gene matches: 7. CDR3: CASSSEGTGITEAFF. The CDR3 nucleotides read TGTGCCAGCAGCTCAGAGGGGACAGGGATCACTGAAGCTTTCTTT.

The gene calls are TRBV30 and TRBJ2-3; D remains unclear. Germline V CDR1 and CDR2: GTSNPN, SVGIG (reference sequence). The V end was cut by 0 bases, the J end by 4 bases, with 11 bases between. The CDR3 is made up of 14 amino acids. CDR3 DNA sequence: TGTGCCTGGAGTGTATCGGCTAGTGCAGATACGCAGTATTTT. Translated: CAWSVSASADTQYF.